One sample yielded the 28 T cell receptor beta chains listed below, sequenced in a study of blood T cell repertoires in COVID-19. The table came from immunoSEQ multiplex PCR; TCRdb's copy has only in-frame clones and leaves some out. The sample shows more than 150,000 clones, roughly 90% of them seen only once. The sample was peripheral blood. All receptors come from a man in his 70s with active or convalescent COVID-19.

V usage is TRBV7-8 and J usage is TRBJ1-3, with D tentatively TRBD1 (5 bases). CDR1 and CDR2 from the germline V gene are SGHVS and FQNEAQ. Trimming removed 5 bases at V and 11 bases at J, with 19 bases between. This CDR3 has 14 residues. The CDR3 loop reads CASSRGVLVEAIYF. The CDR3 DNA sequence: TGTGCCAGCAGCCGAGGGGTATTAGTCGAGGCCATATATTTT. The whole variable domain, filled in from reference TRBV7-8 and TRBJ1-3, reads GAGVSQSPRYKVAKRGQDVALRCDPISGHVSLFWYQQALGQGPEFLTYFQNEAQLDKSGLPSDRFFAERPEGSVSTLKIQRTQQEDSAVYLCASSRGVLVEAIYFGEGSWLTVV.

This clone showed up just a few times. The chain couples TRBV7-8 to TRBJ2-7, with D perhaps matching TRBD2 (6 bases). Germline V gives CDR1 SGHVS, CDR2 FQNEAQ. The V end lost 0 bases, the J end lost 4 bases, and 7 bases lay between the germline ends. The CDR3 runs to 13 residues. This CDR3 reads CASSLAGGYEQYF. In DNA, the CDR3 is TGTGCCAGCAGCTTAGCGGGGGGTTACGAGCAGTACTTC.

V and J are TRBV6-5 and TRBJ1-5; D is unclear. The V gene's germline CDR1 is MNHEY and CDR2 SVGAGI. This CDR3 has 13 amino acids. Trimming cost V 6 bases and J 0 bases, with 6 bases left between them. Here the CDR3 DNA reads TGTGCCAGCAGCCGACTTAGCAATCAGCCCCAGCATTTT. Translation: CASSRLSNQPQHF.

This rearrangement joins TRBV5-5 to TRBJ2-5; the match to TRBD2 covers 8 bases. The CDR3 consists of 14 residues. The germline gives CDR1 SGHKS, CDR2 YYEKEE (reference sequence). V lost 7 bases to trimming and J lost 5 bases; unmatched junction nucleotides: 10. The CDR3 is CASARNPGGETQYF. The CDR3 coding sequence is TGTGCCAGCGCACGAAACCCGGGGGGGGAGACCCAGTACTTC.

This chain connects TRBV21-1 to TRBJ2-1; no check of the table's D call, TRBD1, against the DNA was made. TRBV21-1 is designated a pseudogene. This CDR3 contains 17 residues. CDR3 sequence: CASSNWARDEGGYEQFF. In DNA, the CDR3 is TGTGCCAGCAGCAATTGGGCCCGGGACGAAGGGGGATATGAGCAGTTCTTC.

This clone was detected once. The V call is TRBV28, the J call TRBJ2-3; D call uncertain. This CDR3 contains 12 residues. Trimming left V 1 base short and J 6 bases short, with 5 bases between. Germline V gives CDR1 MDHEN, CDR2 SYDVKM. CDR3 region: CASSLLRDTQYF. The CDR3 DNA sequence: TGTGCCAGCAGTTTATTGCGGGATACGCAGTATTTT.

This clone has more than one count but fewer than ten. This chain joins TRBV6-2 or TRBV6-3 and TRBJ1-5; no definite D call. The CDR3 is made up of 16 amino acids. The germline V gene encodes CDR1 MNHEY and CDR2 SVGEGT. Between the trimmed V and J ends, which lost 3 bases and 0 bases, there was a span of 12 bases. The CDR3 sequence: CASSYWSPYSNQPQHF. The CDR3 DNA reads as TGTGCCAGCAGTTATTGGAGTCCTTATAGCAATCAGCCCCAGCATTTT.

This clone was seen more than once but under ten times. The CDR3 loop is CASSLAGAGFTDTQYF. CDR3 in DNA: TGTGCCAGCAGCTTAGCAGGGGCCGGATTCACAGATACGCAGTATTTT. The V call is TRBV7-2, the J call TRBJ2-3; possible D gene TRBD1, 5 bases. The CDR3 covers 16 residues. CDR1 and CDR2 (germline): SGHTA, FQGNSA. Trimming removed 0 bases at V and 2 bases at J, with 12 bases between.

This clone was detected a few times. The chain uses TRBV30 and TRBJ2-7, with TRBD1 matching 8 bases. V shed 0 bases, J shed 0 bases, and the junction held 13 bases outside the gene matches. CDR3 length: 18 residues. The germline gives CDR1 GTSNPN, CDR2 SVGIG (reference sequence). The CDR3 here is CAWSVRAGGFRNSYEQYF. CDR3 nucleotides: TGTGCCTGGAGTGTACGAGCAGGGGGCTTCCGCAACTCCTACGAGCAGTACTTC.

The chain employs TRBV19 and TRBJ2-3; 9 bases agree with TRBD1. Trimming cost V 7 bases and J 5 bases; bases outside gene matches: 10. The CDR3 spans 15 residues. In germline, CDR1 is LNHDA, CDR2 SQIVND (reference sequence). The CDR3, as DNA: TGTGCCAGTAAAGCGGGACAGGGTCAGGGAGATACGCAGTATTTT. Protein product: CASKAGQGQGDTQYF.

This clone appeared a single time. The chain combines TRBV10-3 with TRBJ2-7; weak D call: TRBD1 (5 bases). Per the germline V gene, CDR1 is ENHRY and CDR2 is SYGVKD. The CDR3 extends over 14 amino acids. Trimming pared 2 bases from V and 2 bases from J, leaving 10 bases between. DNA of the CDR3: TGTGCCATCAGTGAGCCCCGGACAACCTACGAGCAGTACTTC. Translated, it gives CAISEPRTTYEQYF.

This CDR3 is CASPMFMAGGQLGELFF. For the CDR3, the DNA is TGTGCCAGCCCCATGTTTATGGCGGGGGGGCAATTAGGGGAGCTGTTTTTT. J is TRBJ2-2 and V is TRBV21-1; TRBD2, the table's D call, was not compared with the DNA. TRBV21-1 is an annotated pseudogene. This CDR3 has 17 residues.

This sequence joins TRBV24-1 and TRBJ2-5, with D possibly matching TRBD1 (6 bases). Germline-derived CDR1 and CDR2 are KGHDR and SFDVKD. The V end was cut by 5 bases, the J end by 2 bases, with 8 bases between. The CDR3 covers 13 residues. The CDR3 protein is CATSGTGQETQYF. The CDR3 coding sequence is TGTGCCACCAGTGGTACAGGGCAAGAGACCCAGTACTTC.

The rearrangement uses TRBV7-2 and TRBJ1-2; 8 bases are a match to TRBD1. Germline V CDR1 and CDR2: SGHTA, FQGNSA. The CDR3 sequence is 16 residues long. V lost 1 base to trimming and J lost 8 bases; unmatched junction nucleotides: 12. As DNA, the CDR3 is TGTGCCAGCAGCTTAGGGTCAGGGGGCTCCCTTGGGGGCTACACCTTC. This translates into CASSLGSGGSLGGYTF.

This clone was counted between two and nine times. The rearrangement links TRBV10-1 to TRBJ1-4; no firm D call. Trimming left V 5 bases short and J 7 bases short, with 11 bases between. This CDR3 has 13 amino acids. Germline CDR1 reads WNHNN; CDR2 reads SYGVQD (reference sequence). The CDR3 DNA reads as TGCGCCAGCAGTCCTGACCGGGGTGAAAAACTGTTTTTT. It encodes CASSPDRGEKLFF.

V usage is TRBV4-1 and J usage is TRBJ2-7, with TRBD1 as a possible D gene (6 bases). This CDR3 has 12 amino acids. V was shortened by 1 base and J by 13 bases, with 14 bases between the two germline ends. From germline, CDR1 is MGHRA and CDR2 YSYEKL. The CDR3 spells CASSQGGLPAYF. CDR3 coding DNA: TGCGCCAGCAGCCAAGGGGGGCTACCCGCTTACTTC.

The rearrangement uses TRBV7-3 and TRBJ2-1; possibly TRBD2 for D (5 bases). The CDR3 contains 15 residues. Looked up from germline, CDR1 is SGHTA and CDR2 is FQGTGA. V gave up 1 base and J gave up 1 base, with 8 bases separating them. CDR3 nucleotide sequence: TGTGCCAGCAGCTTAAGCACTAGTTCCTACAATGAGCAGTTCTTC. This sequence encodes CASSLSTSSYNEQFF.

This chain connects TRBV7-2 to TRBJ1-5; D unclear. Per the germline V gene, CDR1 is SGHTA and CDR2 is FQGNSA. The V gene lost 0 bases and the J gene lost 5 bases, with 5 bases spanning the gap. There are 13 residues in the CDR3. CDR3 coding DNA: TGTGCCAGCAGCTTAGCGCGGGATCAGCCCCAGCATTTT. Translated, it gives CASSLARDQPQHF. Full variable domain (outside the CDR3, taken from reference TRBV7-2 and TRBJ1-5): GAGVSQSPSNKVTEKGKDVELRCDPISGHTALYWYRQSLGQGLEFLIYFQGNSAPDKSGLPSDRFSAERTGGSVSTLTIQRTQQEDSAVYLCASSLARDQPQHFGDGTRLSIL.

The chain recombines TRBV11-1 with TRBJ2-1; 11 nucleotides match TRBD2. The CDR3 length is 15 residues. The V and J ends lost 10 bases and 6 bases, in that order; junction bases with no gene match: 11. The germline gives CDR1 SGHAT, CDR2 FQDESV (reference sequence). The CDR3 reads CATQTRTSGFNEQFF. DNA of the CDR3: TGTGCCACACAAACTCGGACTAGCGGGTTCAATGAGCAGTTCTTC.

This chain joins TRBV5-6 and TRBJ1-5; 7 bases align to TRBD1. Germline loops: CDR1 SGHDT, CDR2 YYEEEE. The V segment lost 0 bases and the J segment 3 bases; nucleotides outside the gene matches: 3. The CDR3 spans 15 residues. CDR3 bases: TGTGCCAGCAGCTTGGGACAGGGTTTCAATCAGCCCCAGCATTTT. Encoded protein: CASSLGQGFNQPQHF.

The chain uses TRBV29-1 and TRBJ2-1; TRBD2 is a possible D gene (5 bases). Trimming shortened V by 7 bases and J by 6 bases, and 16 bases separated the two germline ends. CDR3 length: 13 residues. Germline V lookup: CDR1 SQVTM, CDR2 ANQGSEA. CDR3 coding DNA: TGCAGCGCCCCGGACTCTGTGCTCAATGAGCAGTTCTTC. Translation gives CSAPDSVLNEQFF.

The chain combines TRBV5-1 with TRBJ1-5, with 12 bases aligning to TRBD1. The CDR3 covers 19 residues. V was pared by 4 bases and J by 1 base, with 12 bases of the junction left unmatched. Germline CDR1 reads SGHRS; CDR2 reads YFSETQ. CDR3 sequence (DNA): TGCGCCAGCAGCCCATTCCGGGACAGGGGGCGCGTAAGCAATCAGCCCCAGCATTTT. Its protein is CASSPFRDRGRVSNQPQHF.

The V call is TRBV9, the J call TRBJ2-1, with 8 bases lining up with TRBD2. V lost 4 bases to trimming and J lost 0 bases; unmatched junction nucleotides: 3. CDR1 and CDR2 from the germline V gene are SGDLS and YYNGEE. CDR3 size: 15 residues. The CDR3 spells CASSPSGSSYNEQFF. For the CDR3, the DNA is TGTGCCAGCAGCCCCAGCGGGAGCTCCTACAATGAGCAGTTCTTC.

The V gene is TRBV10-1, the J gene TRBJ1-4; 9 nucleotides line up with TRBD1. The CDR3 sequence is 15 residues long. The germline V gene encodes CDR1 WNHNN and CDR2 SYGVQD (reference sequence). J gave up 4 bases and V 6 bases, and 6 bases lay outside the gene matches. The CDR3 coding sequence is TGCGCCAGCAGATGGGACAGGGTAAGTAATGAAAAACTGTTTTTT. Protein: CASRWDRVSNEKLFF.

The chain uses TRBV19 and TRBJ1-2, with D hard to call. Trimming pared 2 bases from V and 0 bases from J, leaving 10 bases between. The CDR3 has 15 amino acids. Germline V gene sequence: CDR1 LNHDA, CDR2 SQIVND (reference sequence). In DNA, the CDR3 is TGTGCCAGTAGTATATTCGACAAAGCTAACTATGGCTACACCTTC. Its translation: CASSIFDKANYGYTF.

The chain uses TRBV6-5 and TRBJ1-5; D not certain. Trimming left V 6 bases short and J 7 bases short, with 10 bases between. The germline gives CDR1 MNHEY, CDR2 SVGAGI. The CDR3 spans 12 residues. CDR3 DNA: TGTGCCAGCAGCCATCCGGTCCAGCCCCAGCATTTT. Its translation: CASSHPVQPQHF.

The chain uses TRBV19 and TRBJ2-3, with 9 bases aligning to TRBD1. The germline gives CDR1 LNHDA, CDR2 SQIVND (reference sequence). This CDR3 spans 14 amino acids. The J segment lost 4 bases and the V segment lost 7 bases, leaving 6 bases of the junction unmatched. For the CDR3, the DNA is TGTGCCAGTAAAGAAGACAGGGGGTCAGATACGCAGTATTTT. It translates to CASKEDRGSDTQYF. Based on the CDR3 plus reference TRBV19 and TRBJ2-3, the full variable domain is DGGITQSPKYLFRKEGQNVTLSCEQNLNHDAMYWYRQDPGQGLRLIYYSQIVNDFQKGDIAEGYSVSREKKESFPLTVTSAQKNPTAFYLCASKEDRGSDTQYFGPGTRLTVL.

This chain uses TRBV2 with TRBJ2-3, with D possibly being TRBD2 (5 bases). CDR1 and CDR2 from the germline V gene are SNHLY and FYNNEI. Trimming shortened V by 10 bases and J by 3 bases, and 17 bases separated the two germline ends. The CDR3 is made up of 14 amino acids. DNA for the CDR3: TGTGCCATCCTTCCCCGGGAAAAAACAGATACGCAGTATTTT. It codes for CAILPREKTDTQYF.